Each of the 19 T cell receptor beta chains below was sequenced from the same sample in a study of T cell repertoires in ileal Crohn's disease (dated by TCRdb to between 2017 and 2020). Library preparation was by the immunoSEQ multiplex PCR assay. TCRdb provides this immuneACCESS table in a form limited to in-frame rearrangements. Some clones are lacking; in checked studies, under half of them reflect an unresolved V gene, and why the rest are absent is not known. For this sample there are 7,300 or so clones; more than 65% appear just once. Of the sample, about 7.8% is held by the ten largest clones. The sample comprised ileal tissue. The receptors were sampled from an adult with Crohn's disease.

CDR3 sequence reads: CASSLVMTSALSYEQYF. The CDR3 DNA follows: TGTGCCAGCAGCTTAGTTATGACTAGCGCACTATCCTACGAGCAGTACTTC. The V and J genes are TRBV7-9 and TRBJ2-7; 8 bases match TRBD2. The CDR3 has 17 residues. Germline V lookup: CDR1 SEHNR, CDR2 FQNEAQ (reference sequence). V lost 1 base to trimming and J lost 1 base; unmatched junction nucleotides: 9.

The chain recombines TRBV9 with TRBJ2-5; the match to TRBD2 covers 8 bases. CDR1 is SGDLS and CDR2 is YYNGEE in the germline V gene. V shed 2 bases and J 4 bases; nucleotides not matched to a gene: 7. The CDR3 consists of 15 residues. CDR3 sequence reads: CASSVGGRPGETQYF. CDR3 coding DNA: TGTGCCAGCAGCGTTGGCGGGAGGCCTGGAGAGACCCAGTACTTC.

The chain recombines TRBV15 with TRBJ1-2, with D perhaps TRBD1 (5 bases). The germline CDR1 and CDR2 sequences are LNHNV and YYDKDF (reference sequence). The CDR3 covers 16 residues. Trimming took off 10 bases at V and 2 bases at J, with 23 bases between the two ends. CDR3 sequence reads: CAIGPSRGRVNYGYTF. The DNA for the CDR3 is TGTGCCATCGGGCCCTCTAGGGGCAGGGTAAACTATGGCTACACCTTC.

This chain joins TRBV6-6 and TRBJ1-3; 8 bases match TRBD1. Germline-derived CDR1 and CDR2 are MNHNY and SVGAGI (reference sequence). V trimming: 2 bases; J trimming: 4 bases; junction bases outside the gene matches: 7. This CDR3 is 16 amino acids long. The CDR3 is CASSYPGQGQGNTIYF. The CDR3 nucleotides read TGTGCCAGCAGTTACCCCGGACAGGGTCAAGGAAACACCATATATTTT.

CDR3 region: CASSARSDSYEQYF. The CDR3 nucleotides read TGTGCCAGCAGCGCCCGTAGCGACTCCTACGAGCAGTACTTC. V gene TRBV9 combines with J gene TRBJ2-7, with a tentative D call TRBD2 (5 bases). The CDR3 totals 14 residues. V gave up 3 bases and J gave up 0 bases, with 10 bases separating them. The V gene's germline CDR1 is SGDLS and CDR2 YYNGEE.

The chain employs TRBV6-1 and TRBJ1-5; tentative D call: TRBD1 (6 bases). This CDR3 spans 13 amino acids. Germline-derived CDR1 and CDR2 are MNHNS and SASEGT. V shed 8 bases and J shed 4 bases, with 12 bases lying between them. The CDR3 DNA sequence: TGTGCCAGCCGGCACAGGGAAAATCAGCCCCAGCATTTT. This sequence encodes CASRHRENQPQHF.

The V call is TRBV29-1, the J call TRBJ1-2; 8 bases agree with TRBD1. The CDR3 runs to 15 residues. V gave up 1 base and J gave up 2 bases; unmatched junction bases: 6. The germline V gene encodes CDR1 SQVTM and CDR2 ANQGSEA. CDR3 loop: CSVEGNRGNNYGYTF. The CDR3 nucleotides read TGCAGCGTTGAAGGAAACAGGGGGAACAACTATGGCTACACCTTC. Full variable domain (rest looked up from reference TRBV29-1 and TRBJ1-2): SAVISQKPSRDICQRGTSLTIQCQVDSQVTMMFWYRQQPGQSLTLIATANQGSEATYESGFVIDKFPISRPNLTFSTLTVSNMSPEDSSIYLCSVEGNRGNNYGYTFGSGTRLTVV.

The chain recombines TRBV19 with TRBJ1-5, with a possible D match to TRBD1 (6 bases). The CDR3 extends over 18 amino acids. V lost 2 bases and J lost 10, with 27 bases in between. Germline CDR1 and CDR2: LNHDA and SQIVND (reference sequence). The CDR3 here is CASSISGGTGLSRGPQHF. CDR3 in DNA: TGTGCCAGTAGTATATCGGGGGGCACGGGACTGAGTAGAGGACCCCAGCATTTT. Full variable domain (missing parts from reference TRBV19 and TRBJ1-5): DGGITQSPKYLFRKEGQNVTLSCEQNLNHDAMYWYRQDPGQGLRLIYYSQIVNDFQKGDIAEGYSVSREKKESFPLTVTSAQKNPTAFYLCASSISGGTGLSRGPQHFGDGTRLSIL.

The chain combines TRBV4-1 with TRBJ2-7, with 9 bases fitting TRBD2. Per germline, CDR1 MGHRA and CDR2 YSYEKL. The CDR3 runs to 17 residues. The V gene end was trimmed by 0 bases and the J gene end by 2 bases; junction bases not matched to a gene: 8. CDR3 protein: CASSQDPRLAVPYEQYF. CDR3 sequence (DNA): TGCGCCAGCAGCCAAGATCCCAGACTAGCGGTGCCCTACGAGCAGTACTTC.

V is TRBV15 and J is TRBJ2-7, with 14 bases fitting TRBD2. The CDR3 sequence is 16 residues long. Germline trimming cut 3 bases from V and 5 bases from J; bases unmatched to any gene: 6. Germline CDR1 is LNHNV and CDR2 is YYDKDF (reference sequence). CDR3 nucleotide sequence: TGTGCCACCAGCAGGGGACTAGCGGGAGTATTCCACGAGCAGTACTTC. Its protein is CATSRGLAGVFHEQYF.

The chain recombines TRBV25-1 with TRBJ2-4; 10 positions agree with TRBD2. V trimming: 2 bases; J trimming: 1 base; junction bases outside the gene matches: 5. From germline, CDR1 is MGHDK and CDR2 SYGVNS. CDR3 size: 17 residues. CDR3 protein: CASSEGPAGGAKNIQYF. The CDR3 DNA reads TGTGCCAGCAGTGAAGGACCAGCGGGAGGGGCCAAAAACATTCAGTACTTC.

This sequence joins TRBV13 and TRBJ1-2; D gene uncertain. The germline CDR1 and CDR2 sequences are PRHDT and FYEKMQ (reference sequence). This CDR3 is 13 amino acids long. The V end was cut by 1 base, the J end by 4 bases, with 7 bases between. Here the CDR3 reads CASSLASVYGYTF. In DNA form, the CDR3 reads TGTGCCAGCAGCTTAGCCAGCGTCTATGGCTACACCTTC. The full variable domain, completed using reference TRBV13 and TRBJ1-2, is AAGVIQSPRHLIKEKRETATLKCYPIPRHDTVYWYQQGPGQDPQFLISFYEKMQSDKGSIPDRFSAQQFSDYHSELNMSSLELGDSALYFCASSLASVYGYTFGSGTRLTVV.

The J gene is TRBJ2-7, the V gene TRBV6-5; D remains unclear. The V gene lost 0 bases and the J gene lost 6 bases, with 12 bases spanning the gap. CDR1 is MNHEY, CDR2 SVGAGI, per germline. This CDR3 has 14 residues. The CDR3 here is CASSYSSTGFEQYF. CDR3 DNA sequence: TGTGCCAGCAGTTACTCAAGCACGGGTTTCGAGCAGTACTTC.

The V gene is TRBV5-1, the J gene TRBJ2-3; 11 nucleotides line up with TRBD2. Per the germline V gene, CDR1 is SGHRS and CDR2 is YFSETQ. With V trimmed by 4 bases and J by 4 bases, 5 bases remained unmatched. The CDR3 loop spans 15 amino acids. The CDR3 DNA is TGCGCCAGCAGCAATAGCGGGAGGGCTGCAGATACGCAGTATTTT. This sequence encodes CASSNSGRAADTQYF.

This clone was seen a few times. This chain's CDR3 is CASSGRVGSGELFF. DNA of the CDR3: TGTGCCAGCAGCGGAAGGGTAGGGAGCGGGGAGCTGTTTTTT. The chain links TRBV14 to TRBJ2-2; TRBD2 is a possible D gene (5 bases). V was pared by 5 bases and J by 7 bases, with 14 bases between. The CDR3 length is 14 residues. Germline assignment: CDR1 SGHDN and CDR2 FVKESK.

This clone was seen a single time. In DNA, the CDR3 is TGTGCCAGTACAGGGGGACGGGTCAATGAAAAACTGTTTTTT. It translates to CASTGGRVNEKLFF. The chain recombines TRBV19 with TRBJ1-4; 7 bases match TRBD1. Germline V lookup: CDR1 LNHDA, CDR2 SQIVND (reference sequence). Unmatched junction bases numbered 7, after V lost 7 bases and J lost 5 bases. The CDR3 has 14 residues.

V and J are TRBV11-3 and TRBJ2-7; possibly TRBD1 for D (6 bases). The germline V and J ends were trimmed by 5 bases and 2 bases, with 13 bases remaining between them. Per the germline V gene, CDR1 is SGHNT and CDR2 is YENEEA. The CDR3 has 14 amino acids. CDR3 nucleotide sequence: TGTGCCAGCAGCCGCACAGGGTTTCCCTACGAGCAGTACTTC. It is translated as CASSRTGFPYEQYF. The entire variable domain, with the rest obtained from reference TRBV11-3 and TRBJ2-7, is as follows: EAGVVQSPRYKIIEKKQPVAFWCNPISGHNTLYWYLQNLGQGPELLIRYENEEAVDDSQLPKDRFSAERLKGVDSTLKIQPAELGDSAVYLCASSRTGFPYEQYFGPGTRLTVT.

The rearrangement uses TRBV21-1 and TRBJ2-5; TRBD1 is taken as the D call from the table, unchecked against the DNA. TRBV21-1 is designated a pseudogene. This CDR3 is built from 14 residues. The CDR3 DNA is TGTGCCAGCGGGACCCAAAAGGGGGCGGAGACCCAGTACTTC. Its protein product is CASGTQKGAETQYF.

This clone was seen just once. V is TRBV5-6 and J is TRBJ2-1; D unresolved. With 2 bases removed from V and 5 bases from J, the gap between germline ends came to 17 bases. The germline V gene has CDR1 SGHDT and CDR2 YYEEEE. CDR3 length equals 16 residues. The chain's CDR3 is CASSFETTNPHNEQFF. CDR3 bases: TGTGCCAGCAGCTTCGAAACTACGAATCCTCACAATGAGCAGTTCTTC.